The sequence of this TCR beta chain was determined in a study of T cells in Graves' hyperthyroidism and ophthalmopathy. Study-wide points: Blood also contained most expanded thyroid clonotypes above 0.001.

Amplified regions were TCR beta CDR3 sequences from RNA transcripts. When the TCR CDR3 underwent first-round RT-PCR, the HTBI primer set was used. TCRdb recomputed calls from the multiplex PCR reads with MiXCR, one row per CDR3 protein. The table includes about 400,000 distinct CDR3 sequences, approximately 14% detected once. The germline V gene encodes CDR1 SGHRS and CDR2 YFSETQ. The CDR3 contains 14 residues. Trimming left V 1 base short and J 5 bases short, with 11 bases between. Remarks on this clonotype: Its matching antigen is unknown.

The sequencing input was blood. The TCR was taken from a young man with Graves' ophthalmopathy. The chain has TRBV5-1 and TRBJ2-3; D possibly corresponds to TRBD2 (6 bases). DNA of the CDR3: TGCGCCAGCAGCTTGCGACGGAGGGGAGATACGCAGTATTTT. Translating it yields CASSLRRRGDTQYF. Drawing the rest from reference TRBV5-1 and TRBJ2-3, the complete variable domain is KAGVTQTPRYLIKTRGQQVTLSCSPISGHRSVSWYQQTPGQGLQFLFEYFSETQRNKGNFPGRFSGRQFSNSRSEMNVSTLELGDSALYLCASSLRRRGDTQYFGPGTRLTVL.